A selection of T cell receptor beta chains follows, all from one sample in a study of shared clonotypes between healthy human individuals. Sequencing used immunoSEQ multiplex PCR; TCRdb keeps in-frame clones, though not all of them. The table shows just over 2,000,000 clones, with 95% occurring only once. Material: naive CD4+ T cells sorted from blood. These receptor sequences come from a man between 18 and 29 years old in good health. CDR3s include the opening cysteine and the closing phenylalanine or tryptophan. Each record gives: clone size, J gene, V gene, D gene, CDR3 DNA, CDR3 protein. A D gene is named only where the DNA matches it firmly. The listing skips clone size in some rows; elsewhere it reads once, few, many or a size class.

once TRBJ2-7 TRBV18 . TGTGCCAGCTCGCCAGACTTATCCTACGAGCAGTACTTC CASSPDLSYEQYF
. TRBJ1-2 TRBV4-1 TRBD1 TGCGCCAGCAGCCCCGGGACAGGGGGGAACTATGGCTACACCTTC CASSPGTGGNYGYTF
. TRBJ2-7 TRBV5-1 . TGCGCCAGCAGCTTGGAGGCAGGATCTTACGAGCAGTACTTC CASSLEAGSYEQYF
. TRBJ2-1 TRBV11-2 . TGTGCCAGCAGCTTAGCACAGAGCTCCTACAATGAGCAGTTCTTC CASSLAQSSYNEQFF
. TRBJ1-6 TRBV6-5 . TGTGCCAGCAGTTACTCGGGGGCTGTTAGTTCACCCCTCCACTTT CASSYSGAVSSPLHF
. TRBJ2-7 TRBV6-1 . TGTGCCAGCAGTGAATGGAGTAGGAGGGAGCAGTACTTC CASSEWSRREQYF
. TRBJ2-6 TRBV15 . TGTGCCACCAGCAGCTGGGATTTTATTGCTTCTGGGGCCAACGTCCTGACTTTC CATSSWDFIASGANVLTF
. TRBJ2-3 TRBV7-2 TRBD2 TGTGCCAGCAGCTTAGTGTTGGCTAGCGGGGGGGTAACAGATACGCAGTATTTT CASSLVLASGGVTDTQYF
. TRBJ1-6 TRBV14 . TGTGCCAGCAGCCCACAGGGCTATTCACCCCTCCACTTT CASSPQGYSPLHF
once TRBJ2-7 TRBV13 . TGTGCCAGCAGCCTATCAGGGGAGGTCCCCTACGAGCAGTACTTC CASSLSGEVPYEQYF
. TRBJ1-4 TRBV4-3 . TGCGCCAGCAGCCAAAACTTGGGTGAAAAACTGTTTTTT CASSQNLGEKLFF
. TRBJ1-1 TRBV6-1 . TGTGCCAGCAGTGAAATAGCCGCGGGACCCTCGGCTGAAGCTTTCTTT CASSEIAAGPSAEAFF
. TRBJ1-3 TRBV4-1 . TGCGCCAGCAGCCCAGAAAACACAGGGCTCTCTGGAAACACCATATATTTT CASSPENTGLSGNTIYF
. TRBJ1-2 TRBV28 . TGTGCCAGCATGGCGGGGGGGGCCGGCTATGGCTACACCTTC CASMAGGAGYGYTF
. TRBJ2-7 TRBV5-1 . TGCGCCAGCAGCTTGGCCCCTATTCAAGGGGGCGAGCAGTACTTC CASSLAPIQGGEQYF
. TRBJ2-2 TRBV7-2 . TGTGCCAGCAGCTTAGATTCGAGGGGGATAAACACCGGGGAGCTGTTTTTT CASSLDSRGINTGELFF
. TRBJ1-1 TRBV4-2 TRBD1 TGTGCCAGCAGCCAAGAGCACAGGGGATACACTGAAGCTTTCTTT CASSQEHRGYTEAFF
few TRBJ2-1 TRBV5-6 . TGTGCCAGCAGCTTGGGAGGGGGCTCCTACAATGAGCAGTTCTTC CASSLGGGSYNEQFF
. TRBJ2-3 TRBV11-3 . TGTGCCAGCAGCTATAGCGGCACAGATACGCAGTATTTT CASSYSGTDTQYF
. TRBJ1-2 TRBV7-2 . TGTGCCAGCAGCTTAGTAGGTGCTAACTATGGCTACACCTTC CASSLVGANYGYTF
. TRBJ2-2 TRBV5-1 TRBD2 TGCGCCAGCAGCTTGGCCCCTAGCGGGGTGAACACCGGGGAGCTGTTTTTT CASSLAPSGVNTGELFF
. TRBJ2-1 TRBV5-1 . TGCGCCAGCAGCTTGGCCCGTACCGTTTACAATGAGCAGTTCTTC CASSLARTVYNEQFF
once TRBJ1-1 TRBV29-1 . TGCAGCGTTTCCTACGGAAACACTGAAGCTTTCTTT CSVSYGNTEAFF
. TRBJ2-5 TRBV30 TRBD2 TGTGCCTGGAGTGGGCGGGGGGGCGTTATAGAGACCCAGTACTTC CAWSGRGGVIETQYF
. TRBJ1-6 TRBV18 . TGTGCCAGCTCACCTGTACGGAATACTGTAGTGGGTTCACCCCTCCACTTT CASSPVRNTVVGSPLHF
. TRBJ1-2 TRBV18 . TGTGCCAGCTCACCGGGTGAGGGACCCTATGGCTACACCTTC CASSPGEGPYGYTF
. TRBJ2-4 TRBV28 . TGTGCCAGCAGCTCGGGGGACAAAAACATTCAGTACTTC CASSSGDKNIQYF
. TRBJ2-7 TRBV12-5 TRBD1 TGTGCTAGTGGGACCCGACAGGGAGCCTTC CASGTRQGAF
. TRBJ2-1 TRBV30 TRBD2 TGTGCCTGGAGTCGGGCGGGGGGAGTATACAATGAGCAGTTCTTC CAWSRAGGVYNEQFF
. TRBJ2-5 TRBV29-1 TRBD2 TGCAGCGCCAGCCCGGTTAGCGGGTCCCAAGAGACCCAGTACTTC CSASPVSGSQETQYF
. TRBJ2-6 TRBV28 . TGTGCCAGCAGTTTTACTGGGGCCAACGTCCTGACTTTC CASSFTGANVLTF
. TRBJ2-7 TRBV7-2 . TGTGCCAGCAGCCCTCCAATGGGGGCCTACGAGCAGTACTTC CASSPPMGAYEQYF
. TRBJ2-1 TRBV11-3 TRBD2 TGTGCCAGCAGCTCGGGACTAGCGGGAGGGGGTGAGCAGTTCTTC CASSSGLAGGGEQFF
. TRBJ1-4 TRBV4-3 . TGCGCCAGCAGCCGGATCATGGGAGCAACTAATGAAAAACTGTTTTTT CASSRIMGATNEKLFF
once TRBJ1-2 TRBV30 . TGTGCCTGGAGTGCCGGTACTCTCTATGGCTACACCTTC CAWSAGTLYGYTF
. TRBJ2-3 TRBV6-5 . TGTGCCAGCCGGTCGGGCTACGCGATCCTAGGGACGCAGTATTTT CASRSGYAILGTQYF
. TRBJ1-3 TRBV18 . TGTGCCAGCTCACCGGACAGCTCTGGAAACACCATATATTTT CASSPDSSGNTIYF
. TRBJ1-5 TRBV10-3 TRBD1 TGTGCCATCAGGTCGGGACAGCACAATCAGCCCCAGCATTTT CAIRSGQHNQPQHF
once TRBJ2-2 TRBV7-9 . TGTGCCAGCAGCTTAGACACGAACACCGGGGAGCTGTTTTTT CASSLDTNTGELFF
. TRBJ1-4 TRBV6-5 TRBD1 TGTGCCAGCAGGCGGACAGGGTTTAATGAAAAACTGTTTTTT CASRRTGFNEKLFF
. TRBJ2-7 TRBV5-1 TRBD2 TGCGCCAGCGCCCTGGGAGGGTACTCCTACGAGCAGTACTTC CASALGGYSYEQYF
once TRBJ2-7 TRBV2 . TGTGCCAGCAGTGTCGAGGGTTCGATTTACGAGCAGTACTTC CASSVEGSIYEQYF
. TRBJ2-7 TRBV30 . TGTGCCTGGAGTGTCATCAGTAATTCCTACGAGCAGTACTTC CAWSVISNSYEQYF
. TRBJ1-1 TRBV7-2 . TGTGCCAGCAGCTTAGACGGGGCCGTGGTTAACACTGAAGCTTTCTTT CASSLDGAVVNTEAFF
. TRBJ2-5 TRBV5-4 TRBD1 TGTGCCAGCAGCTTGACAGGGGCGGGAGAGACCCAGTACTTC CASSLTGAGETQYF
. TRBJ2-6 TRBV5-1 . TGCGCCAGCAGCTCCGACCCATCTGGGGCCAACGTCCTGACTTTC CASSSDPSGANVLTF
. TRBJ1-6 TRBV25-1 TRBD1 TGTGCCAGCAGCAGGGGGAGAGATTCACCCCTCCACTTT CASSRGRDSPLHF
. TRBJ2-5 TRBV7-9 . TGTGCCAGCAGCTATGACACGGGCGGTGGAGAGACCCAGTACTTC CASSYDTGGGETQYF
. TRBJ2-5 TRBV27 . TGTGCCAGCAGTTTATTACAGGGATCGGAGACCCAGTACTTC CASSLLQGSETQYF
. TRBJ2-7 TRBV29-1 TRBD1 TGCAGCGTCAAACAGGGGGAGTACGAGCAGTACTTC CSVKQGEYEQYF
. TRBJ2-1 TRBV2 TRBD2 TGTGCCAGCAGTGAATTCACCTTAGCGGGGGGGTGGAATGAGCAGTTCTTC CASSEFTLAGGWNEQFF
. TRBJ1-1 TRBV9 TRBD1 TGTGCCAGCAGCCCACATCAGGGGGTGAGCACTGAAGCTTTCTTT CASSPHQGVSTEAFF
. TRBJ2-3 TRBV13 . TGTGCCAGCAGCTTAGCCGGATACACAGATACGCAGTATTTT CASSLAGYTDTQYF
. TRBJ2-3 TRBV7-8 . TGTGCCAGCAGCCTAGGGACAGATACGCAGTATTTT CASSLGTDTQYF
. TRBJ1-6 TRBV5-1 TRBD1 TGCGCCAGCAGTGAGGACAGGGGAATATACTCACCCCTCCACTTT CASSEDRGIYSPLHF
. TRBJ2-3 TRBV2 . TGTGCCAGCGAGAGACAACACACAGATACGCAGTATTTT CASERQHTDTQYF
. TRBJ2-3 TRBV10-3 . TGTGCCATCAGTGATAAGGGAGCCCTAAACACAGATACGCAGTATTTT CAISDKGALNTDTQYF
. TRBJ2-1 TRBV6-6 . TGTGCCAGCAGTCCCAGTTCGCGGGGATCCTACAATGAGCAGTTCTTC CASSPSSRGSYNEQFF